The sequence of this T cell receptor (beta chain) was determined in a study of T cell changes during pregnancy in multiple sclerosis. Produced via immunoSEQ multiplex PCR; TCRdb's table is partial and in-frame only. Of 60,000 or so clones in the sample, over 75% are singletons; the top ten hold about 0.88%. The V gene lost 1 base and the J gene lost 4 bases, with 8 bases spanning the gap. There are 13 residues in the CDR3. Germline V gene data show CDR1 as SGHVS and CDR2 as FNYEAQ. This material consisted of peripheral blood, taken before pregnancy. The chain combines TRBV7-6 with TRBJ2-7; D is perhaps TRBD2 (5 bases). The clonotype originates from a female donor with multiple sclerosis, enrolled in a pregnancy study. CDR3 DNA sequence: TGTGCCAGCAGCTTAGGGAGGAATTACGAGCAGTACTTC. Its protein is CASSLGRNYEQYF.